Each of the 12 T cell receptor beta chains below was sequenced from the same sample in a study of T-cell memory formation after mild COVID-19. From the 5' RACE reads, TCRdb called clonotypes with MiXCR, one entry per CDR3 protein. The sample yields roughly 43,000 distinct CDR3 sequences, less than 9.5% seen once. Sequencing was carried out using PBMCs or a T cell subset sorted from them (not recorded which). The receptors stem from an adult woman who had mild COVID-19 (a few samples of this study predate the infection). Cell type and time point are not known.

This clonotype has more than one count but fewer than ten. V and J are TRBV13 and TRBJ2-7; TRBD2 agrees at 9 bases. The CDR3 has 18 residues. V shed 3 bases, J shed 0 bases, and the junction held 12 bases outside the gene matches. The germline CDR1 and CDR2 sequences are PRHDT and FYEKMQ (reference sequence). The CDR3 sequence is CASSFRGLARGGSYEQYF. The CDR3 bases are TGTGCCAGCAGCTTTCGGGGACTAGCCCGGGGGGGCTCCTACGAGCAGTACTTC.

V gene TRBV20-1 combines with J gene TRBJ1-1; D is unresolved. From germline, CDR1 is DFQATT and CDR2 SNEGSKA (reference sequence). V was clipped by 3 bases and J by 0 bases, with 14 bases between them. This CDR3 has 15 amino acids. CDR3: CSARRQRVMNTEAFF. The CDR3 DNA sequence: TGCAGTGCTAGGAGGCAACGCGTGATGAACACTGAAGCTTTCTTT.

There are many counts of this clonotype. In DNA form, the CDR3 reads TGTGCCAGCAGTTCAATGGGATATGAGCAGTTCTTC. Its protein product is CASSSMGYEQFF. V and J are TRBV6-5 and TRBJ2-1; the D is unclear. Germline CDR1 reads MNHEY; CDR2 reads SVGAGI. The CDR3 is 12 amino acids. The ends were cut back, 4 bases at V and 8 bases at J, with 9 bases in the middle.

This clonotype ranks as medium-sized. The chain joins TRBV5-1 to TRBJ1-6; D not resolved. The CDR3 spans 18 residues. V dropped 2 bases and J dropped 0 bases, with 15 bases sitting between them. Per the germline V gene, CDR1 is SGHRS and CDR2 is YFSETQ. The CDR3 here is CASSFGPPRDSYNSPLHF. CDR3 coding DNA: TGCGCCAGCAGCTTTGGTCCACCCCGAGACTCCTATAATTCACCCCTCCACTTT.

This clonotype came up a few times. The chain has TRBV11-3 and TRBJ2-3; maybe TRBD1 (6 bases). This CDR3 comprises 15 residues. The V and J ends lost 5 bases and 5 bases respectively, with 17 bases between them. Per the germline V gene, CDR1 is SGHNT and CDR2 is YENEEA. The CDR3 protein is CASSPPQGQGDTQYF. In DNA form, the CDR3 reads TGTGCCAGCAGCCCGCCGCAGGGACAAGGAGATACGCAGTATTTT.

This clonotype was counted between two and nine times. This chain uses TRBV6-5 with TRBJ1-2; D ambiguous. Germline CDR1 and CDR2: MNHEY and SVGAGI. Trimming took 2 bases from V and 3 from J, leaving 10 bases between them. The CDR3 is 14 amino acids. The CDR3 reads CASSYDGGYYGYTF. The CDR3 DNA reads as TGTGCCAGCAGTTACGACGGCGGCTACTATGGCTACACCTTC.

The rearrangement joins TRBV4-3 to TRBJ2-3; D may correspond to TRBD1 or TRBD2 (5 bases each). The germline V gene encodes CDR1 LGHNA and CDR2 YSLEER. V dropped 1 base and J dropped 1 base, with 15 bases sitting between them. The CDR3 loop spans 17 amino acids. The CDR3 DNA reads TGCGCCAGCAGCCAAGCCGGGACCCCTCGAGGCACAGATACGCAGTATTTT. Translated: CASSQAGTPRGTDTQYF.

This clonotype was seen only a few times. J is TRBJ1-5 and V is TRBV6-1; D gene unclear. Germline values: CDR1 MNHNS, CDR2 SASEGT. The V end was cut by 5 bases, the J end by 6 bases, with 17 bases between. This CDR3 region has 15 residues. The CDR3 here is CASSNRRATGQPQHF. The DNA for the CDR3 is TGTGCCAGCAGTAATCGGAGGGCAACGGGTCAGCCCCAGCATTTT.

The gene calls are TRBV24-1 and TRBJ2-1, with D unresolved. The germline V gene has CDR1 KGHDR and CDR2 SFDVKD. V dropped 0 bases and J dropped 8 bases, with 7 bases sitting between them. This CDR3 comprises 13 residues. CDR3 in amino acids: CATSDLVVHEQFF. The CDR3 bases are TGTGCCACCAGTGATTTGGTCGTCCATGAGCAGTTCTTC.

This clonotype was found many times. The rearrangement uses TRBV7-6 and TRBJ2-1, with TRBD2 identical over 11 bases. The CDR3 sequence is 17 residues long. J was trimmed by 5 bases and V by 1 base; bases with no gene match: 7. The germline CDR1 and CDR2 sequences are SGHVS and FNYEAQ. CDR3 loop: CASSLDLAGGENNEQFF. In DNA, the CDR3 is TGTGCCAGCAGCTTAGATTTAGCGGGAGGGGAAAACAATGAGCAGTTCTTC.

The V gene is TRBV12-3 or TRBV12-4, the J gene TRBJ2-7; tentatively, D is TRBD1 or TRBD2 (5 bases each). The CDR3 has 13 amino acids. The V end was cut by 0 bases, the J end by 8 bases, with 11 bases between. CDR3 residues: CASSLAGERQQYF. In DNA form, the CDR3 reads TGTGCCAGCAGTTTAGCGGGGGAGCGTCAGCAGTACTTC.

This clonotype has only a few counts. The V gene is TRBV19, the J gene TRBJ2-1, with D hard to call. The CDR3 has 16 amino acids. The germline V gene has CDR1 LNHDA and CDR2 SQIVND (reference sequence). V was cut by 7 bases and J by 7 bases, with 23 bases left in between. The DNA of the CDR3 is TGTGCCAGTACCCGGCCAGACCGAGCTAACCCAAATGAGCAGTTCTTC. Encoded protein: CASTRPDRANPNEQFF.